Ten or more counts support the clone carrying this T cell receptor beta chain. This sample stems from a study of beta chain features in type 1 diabetes. Of the isolated RNA, all was reverse transcribed, and so the sequenced material was expressed TCRB transcripts. Clones were sequenced by immunoSEQ multiplex PCR, and TCRdb holds only the in-frame ones, with some missing. In the table there are about 360,000 clones, around 12% of which are singletons. CDR3 length equals 13 residues. Germline CDR1 is SQVTM and CDR2 is ANQGSEA. Losses at the gene ends were 7 bases for V and 1 base for J; bases not matched to a gene: 3.

This chain joins TRBV29-1 and TRBJ1-1, with 10 bases fitting TRBD1. The TCR comes from a man between 18 and 29 years old in good health. The source material was naive CD4+ T cells from blood. For the CDR3, the DNA is TGCAGCGCAAGGACAGGGGGGAACACTGAAGCTTTCTTT. As protein: CSARTGGNTEAFF.